This note documents a single T cell receptor beta chain sequence. The antigen remains unidentified. The sample comes from a study of cytomegalovirus exposure and HLA in healthy donors. As for the study in general: Caucasian-associated ancestry cluster membership applied to less than 85% of 300 to 450 genotyped donors.

The germline V and J ends were trimmed by 4 bases and 10 bases, with 14 bases remaining between them. The germline V gene encodes CDR1 LNHDA and CDR2 SQIVND (reference sequence). This CDR3 is built from 13 residues. Study outcomes and limitations: After further analysis at a later stage, 16,951 TCR beta sequences were associated with HLA alleles at 0.05 false discovery rate. As a later analysis revealed, most CMV-associated TCR beta chains appeared HLA-restricted.

The PCR employed 60 Vbeta primers together with 13 Jbeta primers. This table comes from immunoSEQ multiplex PCR, and its TCRdb copy is limited to in-frame clones, with some not included. The profile covers tens of thousands of clones, with 70% to 85% appearing a single time and under 4% taken by the ten largest. The genes are TRBV19 and TRBJ2-1; D is uncertain. The material sequenced was PBMCs. This TCR derives from a man between 45 and 60 years old in good health and CMV-seronegative. Written as DNA, the CDR3 is TGTGCCAGTAGTAGGGCAGGCTCATACGAGCAGTTCTTC. This codes for CASSRAGSYEQFF.